This T cell receptor beta chain was profiled in a study of blood T cell repertoires in COVID-19. This clone has a handful of counts. This CDR3 comprises 15 residues. The germline gives CDR1 SGHRS, CDR2 YFSETQ. Trimming removed 0 bases from V and 2 bases from J, with 8 bases in between. This table comes from immunoSEQ multiplex PCR, and its TCRdb copy is limited to in-frame clones, with some not included. Altogether about 20,000 clones are present, 79% being singletons, with the ten largest covering about 61%. This TCR came from a man older than 75 with acute or convalescent COVID-19. The sequencing sample was made of peripheral blood. The V gene is TRBV5-1, the J gene TRBJ1-4; the D gene is possibly TRBD1 (6 bases). CDR3: CASSLAGATNEKLFF. The DNA of the CDR3 is TGCGCCAGCAGCTTGGCAGGGGCTACTAATGAAAAACTGTTTTTT.